The clone carrying this TCR beta chain was seen repeatedly, ten times or more. Its antigen is still unknown. This specimen comes from a study of early T cells in non-severe SARS-CoV-2 infection. Study overall: Whole-blood bulk RNA, unsorted, was sequenced, and chains were unpaired.

General observations from the study: VDJdb matching, biased toward anti-spike CD8 responses, missed private and CD4 specificities.

After removal of 11 bases from V and 4 bases from J, the junction contained 10 bases not matched to a gene. The CDR3 spans 13 residues. Per germline, CDR1 MNHNS and CDR2 SASEGT. Researchers attached unique molecular identifiers to individual cDNA molecules. Each CDR3 protein gets one entry after TCRdb re-called the 5' RACE reads with MiXCR. The sample has around 64,000 distinct CDR3 sequences, around 11% seen once. The origin of this receptor is an adult who was a healthcare worker with PCR-confirmed SARS-CoV-2 infection or an uninfected control (not recorded which). The gene calls are TRBV6-1 and TRBJ1-1, with TRBD1 matching over 7 bases. Sequenced sample: whole blood. Here the CDR3 reads CAGRDRAVTEAFF. The CDR3 DNA is TGTGCCGGCCGAGACAGGGCGGTCACTGAAGCTTTCTTT.